The clone carrying this TCR beta chain was detected once. These data come from a study of control samples from healthy donors and cancer patients. The repertoire was sequenced with immunoSEQ multiplex PCR; TCRdb's copy has only in-frame clones and lacks some. The sample lists around 170,000 clones, around nine tenths occurring once. Trimming left V 3 bases short and J 4 bases short, with 4 bases between. Germline assignment: CDR1 ENHRY and CDR2 SYGVKD. The CDR3 contains 12 residues. The clonotype comes from a woman aged 25 to 39 in good health. Specimen: blood. This chain uses TRBV10-3 with TRBJ1-5; the D is unclear. DNA for the CDR3: TGTGCCATCAGTGACCTGAATCAGCCCCAGCATTTT. It encodes CAISDLNQPQHF.